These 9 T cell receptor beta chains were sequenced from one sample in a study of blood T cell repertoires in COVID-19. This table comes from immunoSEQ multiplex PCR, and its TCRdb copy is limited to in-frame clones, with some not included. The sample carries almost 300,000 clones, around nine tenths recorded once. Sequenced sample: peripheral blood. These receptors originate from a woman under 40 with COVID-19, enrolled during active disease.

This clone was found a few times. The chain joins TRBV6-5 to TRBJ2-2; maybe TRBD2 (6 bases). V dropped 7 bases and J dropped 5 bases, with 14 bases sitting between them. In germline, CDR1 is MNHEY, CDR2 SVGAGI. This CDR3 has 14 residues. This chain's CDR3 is CASTNGGLTGELFF. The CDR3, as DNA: TGTGCCAGCACCAACGGGGGTTTAACCGGGGAGCTGTTTTTT.

In nucleotides, the CDR3 is TGTGCCAGCAGCCTTGCCGGACAGGGTTCCCACGAGCAGTACTTC. This sequence encodes CASSLAGQGSHEQYF. The rearrangement joins TRBV7-9 to TRBJ2-7, with TRBD1 identical over 8 bases. J was trimmed by 5 bases and V by 5 bases; bases with no gene match: 11. The CDR3 loop spans 15 amino acids. The germline V gene encodes CDR1 SEHNR and CDR2 FQNEAQ (reference sequence).

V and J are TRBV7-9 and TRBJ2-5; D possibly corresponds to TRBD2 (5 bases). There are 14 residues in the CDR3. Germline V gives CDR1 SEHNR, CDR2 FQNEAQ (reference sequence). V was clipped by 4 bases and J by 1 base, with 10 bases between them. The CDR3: CASSSGVTQETQYF. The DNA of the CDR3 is TGTGCCAGCAGCTCCGGGGTTACCCAAGAGACCCAGTACTTC.

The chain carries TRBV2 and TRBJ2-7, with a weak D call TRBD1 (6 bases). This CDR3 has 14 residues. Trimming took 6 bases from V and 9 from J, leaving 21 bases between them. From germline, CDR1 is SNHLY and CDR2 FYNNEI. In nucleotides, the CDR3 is TGTGCCAGCAGGGACGGGACAAAGGTCAACGGGCAGTACTTC. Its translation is CASRDGTKVNGQYF.

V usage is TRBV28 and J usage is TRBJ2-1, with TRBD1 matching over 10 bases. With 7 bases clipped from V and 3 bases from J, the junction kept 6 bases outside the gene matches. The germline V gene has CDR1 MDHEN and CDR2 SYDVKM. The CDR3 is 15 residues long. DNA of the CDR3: TGTGCCAGCACCCGGGACAGGGGCCACTACAATGAGCAGTTCTTC. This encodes CASTRDRGHYNEQFF.

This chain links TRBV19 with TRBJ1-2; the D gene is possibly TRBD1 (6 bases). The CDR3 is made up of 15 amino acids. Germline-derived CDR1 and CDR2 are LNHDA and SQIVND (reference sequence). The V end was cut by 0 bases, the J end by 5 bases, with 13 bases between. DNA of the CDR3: TGTGCCAGTAGTATAGAATATGGACAGCCTTATGGCTACACCTTC. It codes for CASSIEYGQPYGYTF.

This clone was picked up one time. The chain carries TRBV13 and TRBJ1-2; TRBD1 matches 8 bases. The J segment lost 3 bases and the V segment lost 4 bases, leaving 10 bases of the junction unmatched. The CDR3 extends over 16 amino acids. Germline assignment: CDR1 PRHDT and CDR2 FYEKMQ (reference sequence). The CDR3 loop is CASSSFSGQGYYGYTF. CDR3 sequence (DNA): TGTGCCAGCAGCTCCTTTTCCGGACAGGGTTACTATGGCTACACCTTC.

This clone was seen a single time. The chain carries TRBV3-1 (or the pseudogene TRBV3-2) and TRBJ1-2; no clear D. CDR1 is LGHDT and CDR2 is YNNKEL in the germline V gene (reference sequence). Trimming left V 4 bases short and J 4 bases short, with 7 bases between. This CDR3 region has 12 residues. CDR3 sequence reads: CASSLQSYGYTF. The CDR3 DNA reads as TGTGCCAGCAGCCTACAGAGCTATGGCTACACCTTC.

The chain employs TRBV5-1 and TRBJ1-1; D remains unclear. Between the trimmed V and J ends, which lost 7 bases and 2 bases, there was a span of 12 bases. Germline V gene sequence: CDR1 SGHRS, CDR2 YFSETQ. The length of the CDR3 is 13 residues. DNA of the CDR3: TGCGCCAGCCAGTTTGGCCCAAACACTGAAGCTTTCTTT. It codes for CASQFGPNTEAFF.